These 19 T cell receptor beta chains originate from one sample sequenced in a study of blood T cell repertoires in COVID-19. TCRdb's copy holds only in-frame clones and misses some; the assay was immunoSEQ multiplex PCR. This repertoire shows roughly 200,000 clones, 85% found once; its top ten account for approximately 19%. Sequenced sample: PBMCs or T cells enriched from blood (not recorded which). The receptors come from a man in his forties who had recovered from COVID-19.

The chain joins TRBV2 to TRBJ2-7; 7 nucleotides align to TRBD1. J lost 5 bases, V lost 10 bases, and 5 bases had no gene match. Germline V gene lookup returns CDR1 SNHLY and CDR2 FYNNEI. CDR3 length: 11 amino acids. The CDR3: CAKQGTHEQYF. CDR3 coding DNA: TGTGCCAAACAGGGGACCCACGAGCAGTACTTC.

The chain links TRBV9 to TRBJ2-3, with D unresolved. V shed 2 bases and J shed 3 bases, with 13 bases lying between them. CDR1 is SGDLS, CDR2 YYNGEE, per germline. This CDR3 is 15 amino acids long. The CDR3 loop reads CASSVAGFGTDTQYF. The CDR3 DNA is TGTGCCAGCAGCGTTGCCGGGTTCGGGACAGATACGCAGTATTTT.

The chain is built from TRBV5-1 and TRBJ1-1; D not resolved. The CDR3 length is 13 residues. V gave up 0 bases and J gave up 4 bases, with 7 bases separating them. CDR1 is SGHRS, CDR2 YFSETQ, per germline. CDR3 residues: CASSLDRGTEAFF. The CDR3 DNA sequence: TGCGCCAGCAGCTTGGATAGAGGCACTGAAGCTTTCTTT.

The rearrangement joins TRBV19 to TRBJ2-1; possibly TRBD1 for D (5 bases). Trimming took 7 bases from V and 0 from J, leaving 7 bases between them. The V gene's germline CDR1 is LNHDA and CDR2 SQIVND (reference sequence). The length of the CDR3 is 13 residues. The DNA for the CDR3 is TGTGCCAGTACGCAGGGCTCCTACAATGAGCAGTTCTTC. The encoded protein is CASTQGSYNEQFF.

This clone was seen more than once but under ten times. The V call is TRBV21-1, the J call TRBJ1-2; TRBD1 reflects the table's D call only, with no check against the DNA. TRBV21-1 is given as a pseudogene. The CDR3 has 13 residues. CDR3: CASGPGQSNGYTF. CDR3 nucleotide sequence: TGTGCCAGCGGCCCGGGACAGTCGAATGGCTACACCTTC.

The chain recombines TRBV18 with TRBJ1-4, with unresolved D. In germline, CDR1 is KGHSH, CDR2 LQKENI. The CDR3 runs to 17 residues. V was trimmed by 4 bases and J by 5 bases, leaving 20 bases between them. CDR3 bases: TGTGCCAGCTCACTCAGCCCTCCCTCCGGAGGAAATGAAAAACTGTTTTTT. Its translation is CASSLSPPSGGNEKLFF.

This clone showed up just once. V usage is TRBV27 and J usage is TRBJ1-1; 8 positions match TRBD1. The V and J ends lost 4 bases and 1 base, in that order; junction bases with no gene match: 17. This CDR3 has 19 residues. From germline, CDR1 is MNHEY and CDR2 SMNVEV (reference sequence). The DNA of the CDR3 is TGTGCCAGCAGTTCCCGGTCCAGGGGGCTACCACTTAGGAACACTGAAGCTTTCTTT. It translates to CASSSRSRGLPLRNTEAFF.

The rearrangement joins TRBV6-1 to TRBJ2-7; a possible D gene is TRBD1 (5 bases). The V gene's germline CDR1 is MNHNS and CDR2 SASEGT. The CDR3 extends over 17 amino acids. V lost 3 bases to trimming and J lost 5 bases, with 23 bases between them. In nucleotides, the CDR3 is TGTGCCAGCAGTGATCAGCGTGGGCAGGGCAAACCGGACGAGCAGTACTTC. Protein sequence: CASSDQRGQGKPDEQYF.

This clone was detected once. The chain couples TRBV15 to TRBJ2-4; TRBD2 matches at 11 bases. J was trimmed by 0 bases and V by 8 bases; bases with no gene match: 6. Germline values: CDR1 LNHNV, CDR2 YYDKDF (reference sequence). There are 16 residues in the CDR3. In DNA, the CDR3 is TGTGCCACCGAGGCCACTAGCGGGAGAGCCAAAAACATTCAGTACTTC. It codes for CATEATSGRAKNIQYF.

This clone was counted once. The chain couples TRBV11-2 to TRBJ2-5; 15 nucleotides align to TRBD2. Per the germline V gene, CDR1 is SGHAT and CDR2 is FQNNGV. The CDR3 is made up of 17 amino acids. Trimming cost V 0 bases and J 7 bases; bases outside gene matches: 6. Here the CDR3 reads CASSLDTGLAGGGTQYF. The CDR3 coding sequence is TGTGCCAGCAGCTTAGACACAGGACTAGCGGGAGGGGGGACCCAGTACTTC.

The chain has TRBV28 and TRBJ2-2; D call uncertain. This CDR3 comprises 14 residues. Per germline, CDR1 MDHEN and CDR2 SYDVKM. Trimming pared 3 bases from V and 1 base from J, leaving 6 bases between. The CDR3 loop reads CASSFSRNTGELFF. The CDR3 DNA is TGTGCCAGCAGTTTTTCGAGGAACACCGGGGAGCTGTTTTTT.

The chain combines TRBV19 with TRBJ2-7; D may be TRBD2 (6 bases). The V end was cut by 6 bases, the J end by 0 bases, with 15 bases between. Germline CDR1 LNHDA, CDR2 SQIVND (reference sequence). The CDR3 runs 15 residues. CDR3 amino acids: CASSPVGGGSYEQYF. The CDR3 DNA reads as TGTGCCAGTAGCCCCGTTGGGGGAGGCTCCTACGAGCAGTACTTC. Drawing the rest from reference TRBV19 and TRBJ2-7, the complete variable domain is DGGITQSPKYLFRKEGQNVTLSCEQNLNHDAMYWYRQDPGQGLRLIYYSQIVNDFQKGDIAEGYSVSREKKESFPLTVTSAQKNPTAFYLCASSPVGGGSYEQYFGPGTRLTVT.

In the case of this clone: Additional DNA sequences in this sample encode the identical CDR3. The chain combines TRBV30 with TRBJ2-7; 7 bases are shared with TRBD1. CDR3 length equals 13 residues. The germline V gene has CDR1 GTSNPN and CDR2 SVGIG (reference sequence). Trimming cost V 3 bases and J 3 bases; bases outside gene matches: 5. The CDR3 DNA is TGTGCCTGGAGAGATAGGGGGCTCTACGAGCAGTACTTC. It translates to CAWRDRGLYEQYF.

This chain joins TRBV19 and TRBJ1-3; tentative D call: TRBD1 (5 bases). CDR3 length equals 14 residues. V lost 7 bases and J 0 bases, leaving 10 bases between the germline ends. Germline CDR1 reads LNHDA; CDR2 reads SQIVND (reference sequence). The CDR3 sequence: CASKTVLSGNTIYF. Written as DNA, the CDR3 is TGTGCCAGTAAGACAGTCCTCTCTGGAAACACCATATATTTT.

CDR3 nucleotides: TGCGCCAGCAGCCAAGGGGACAGGGAAGGAGATACGCAGTATTTT. It yields the protein CASSQGDREGDTQYF. This rearrangement joins TRBV4-1 to TRBJ2-3; 9 bases are shared with TRBD1. With V trimmed by 1 base and J by 5 bases, 4 bases remained unmatched. The CDR3 has 15 residues. Germline CDR1 and CDR2: MGHRA and YSYEKL.

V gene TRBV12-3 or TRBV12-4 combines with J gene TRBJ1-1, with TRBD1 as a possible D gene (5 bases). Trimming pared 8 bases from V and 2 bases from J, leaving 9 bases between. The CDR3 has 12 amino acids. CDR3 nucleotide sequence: TGTGCCAGCGGTAGGGGAAACACTGAAGCTTTCTTT. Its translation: CASGRGNTEAFF.

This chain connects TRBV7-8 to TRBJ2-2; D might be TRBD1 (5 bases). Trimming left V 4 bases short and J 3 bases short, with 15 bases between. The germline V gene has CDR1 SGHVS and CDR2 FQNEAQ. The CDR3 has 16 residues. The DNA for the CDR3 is TGTGCCAGCAGCTGGGCGGCAGGGTGGGACACCGGGGAGCTGTTTTTT. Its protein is CASSWAAGWDTGELFF. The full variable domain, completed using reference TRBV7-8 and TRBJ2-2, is GAGVSQSPRYKVAKRGQDVALRCDPISGHVSLFWYQQALGQGPEFLTYFQNEAQLDKSGLPSDRFFAERPEGSVSTLKIQRTQQEDSAVYLCASSWAAGWDTGELFFGEGSRLTVL.

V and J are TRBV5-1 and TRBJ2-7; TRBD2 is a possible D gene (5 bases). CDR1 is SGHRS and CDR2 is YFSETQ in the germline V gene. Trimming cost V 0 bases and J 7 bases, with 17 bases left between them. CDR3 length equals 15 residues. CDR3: CASSLAGSYSGEQYF. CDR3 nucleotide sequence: TGCGCCAGCAGCTTGGCCGGCAGTTATTCGGGAGAGCAGTACTTC.

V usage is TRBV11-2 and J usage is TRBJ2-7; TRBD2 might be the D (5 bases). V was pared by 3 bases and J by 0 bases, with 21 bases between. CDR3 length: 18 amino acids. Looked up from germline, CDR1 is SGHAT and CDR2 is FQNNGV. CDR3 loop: CASSLGPYNSASSYEQYF. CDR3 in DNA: TGTGCCAGCAGCTTGGGTCCTTACAATAGCGCCTCCTCCTACGAGCAGTACTTC.